What follows are 21 T cell receptor beta chains derived from one specimen sequenced in a study of tumor-infiltrating lymphocytes in primary liver carcinoma (TCRdb year 2017). Total RNA and DNA were co-extracted from about 19-30 mg of bulk tissue with the AllPrep DNA/RNA mini kit, without cell sorting. The sequencer was an Illumina HiSeq 2500. A constant-region primer and ProtoScript II reverse transcriptase were used to reverse-transcribe TCRbeta-specific cDNA from roughly 0.55 ug total RNA. Construction of the TCRbeta libraries relied on three nested rounds of multiplex PCR, following a slightly modified ARM-PCR procedure. The first two PCR rounds used multiplex TRBV1-TRBV30 forward primers with a Cbeta reverse primer, each for approximately 10 cycles. The public reads were reprocessed in TCRdb via fastp at Q25 and MiXCR, keeping in-frame beta chains. Merged by CDR3 protein, the rows form single entries marked with the most common genes and DNA. This sample holds some 180,000 distinct CDR3 sequences; 85% were observed only once. 15% to 20% of the sample is held by the ten biggest clonotypes.

The sample comprised tumor tissue from primary liver carcinoma. The source is a man aged 35 to 55 with primary liver carcinoma and hepatitis B virus infection.

This clonotype appeared a single time. A junction end diverges from the germline sequence, so it may reflect a read error. The chain is built from TRBV4-1 and TRBJ2-7; a weak D match, TRBD2 (6 bases). The CDR3 contains 15 residues. The germline V gene encodes CDR1 MGHRA and CDR2 YSYEKL. The CDR3 protein is CANSQDKALAMAQYF. The CDR3 nucleotides read TGCGCCAACAGCCAAGATAAGGCACTAGCCATGGCACAGTACTTC.

Note on this clonotype: One end of the junction does not line up with germline, which may come from a read error. This chain uses TRBV5-4 with TRBJ2-5; no reliable D call. From germline, CDR1 is SGHNT and CDR2 YYREEE (reference sequence). This CDR3 is built from 16 residues. The CDR3 sequence: CACSLVHQLYQETQYF. The CDR3 nucleotides are TGTGCCTGCAGCTTGGTCCATCAATTGTACCAAGAGACCCAGTACTTC.

As for this clonotype: The junction departs from germline at one end; a sequencing error may be responsible. The rearrangement links TRBV29-1 to TRBJ2-7, with D maybe TRBD1 (6 bases). Germline V gene data show CDR1 as SQVTM and CDR2 as ANQGSEA. The CDR3 contains 14 residues. CDR3 bases: TGCTGCGTCGCCAGGACAGCGAGTTCCTACGAGCAGTACTTC. Translating it yields CCVARTASSYEQYF.

A note on this clonotype: The conserved phenylalanine or tryptophan normally closing the CDR3 is absent here, so this likely arose from a read error. The rearrangement uses TRBV6-2 or TRBV6-3 and TRBJ2-2, with 7 bases that match TRBD2. The CDR3 runs 13 residues. The germline V gene has CDR1 MNHEY and CDR2 SVGEGT. The ends lost 6 bases at V and 7 bases at J; junction bases unmatched: 5. The CDR3 sequence is CASSWTRIGELFL. DNA for the CDR3: TGTGCCAGCAGCTGGACTAGAATCGGGGAGCTGTTTCTT.

About this clonotype: Its ends do not fully match the called genes, so a read error is possible. This chain connects TRBV6-6 to TRBJ2-2, with 12 positions matching TRBD2. The CDR3 contains 15 residues. Germline lookup yields CDR1 MNHNY and CDR2 SVGAGI (reference sequence). CDR3 amino acids: CASSSSGRVAGELFF. The CDR3 bases are TGCGCCAGCAGCTCTAGCGGGAGGGTCGCAGGGGAGCTGTTTTTT.

As to this clonotype: A junction end diverges from the germline sequence, so it may reflect a read error. The rearrangement uses TRBV4-2 and TRBJ2-1; D gene unclear. Per germline, CDR1 LGHNA and CDR2 YNFKEQ. The CDR3 spans 16 residues. This CDR3 is CSSSQDQTGFYNEQFF. The CDR3 DNA is TGCTCCAGCAGCCAAGATCAGACGGGCTTCTACAATGAGCAGTTCTTC.

As to this clonotype: At one end, the junction sequence differs from germline, possibly due to a read error. The V call is TRBV11-2, the J call TRBJ2-3, with D maybe TRBD2 (6 bases). The CDR3 runs 18 residues. The germline CDR1 and CDR2 sequences are SGHAT and FQNNGV. CDR3 sequence reads: CGSGLNLLARGDADTQYF. CDR3 in DNA: TGTGGCAGCGGCTTAAATCTCCTAGCGCGAGGCGATGCGGATACGCAGTATTTT.

This clonotype appeared many times. The gene calls are TRBV5-6 and TRBJ2-1; D may be TRBD2 (6 bases). CDR1 and CDR2 from the germline V gene are SGHDT and YYEEEE. V shed 2 bases and J shed 1 base, with 13 bases lying between them. There are 16 residues in the CDR3. The CDR3 nucleotides are TGTGCCAGCAGCTTCGACGGGAGAGGGTCCTACAATGAGCAGTTCTTC. Residues: CASSFDGRGSYNEQFF.

Notes on this clonotype: One end of the junction fails to match germline, which may point to a read error. V usage is TRBV4-3 and J usage is TRBJ2-7; TRBD2 might be the D (7 bases). In germline, CDR1 is LGHNA, CDR2 YSLEER. This CDR3 spans 15 amino acids. The CDR3 bases are TGCACCAGCAGCCATGATAGGGGGGCGGGAGATGAGCAGTACTTC. Protein: CTSSHDRGAGDEQYF.

In its sample, this clonotype was seen many times. The rearrangement joins TRBV29-1 to TRBJ1-1, with D unclear. This CDR3 region has 13 residues. The ends were cut back, 5 bases at V and 1 base at J, with 11 bases in the middle. From germline, CDR1 is SQVTM and CDR2 ANQGSEA. Here the CDR3 reads CSVKPDGNTEAFF. As DNA, the CDR3 is TGCAGCGTTAAACCGGACGGGAACACTGAAGCTTTCTTT.

As concerns this clonotype: One end of the junction does not line up with germline, which may come from a read error. The rearrangement joins TRBV29-1 to TRBJ1-1; 10 nucleotides agree with TRBD1. Germline V gene sequence: CDR1 SQVTM, CDR2 ANQGSEA. CDR3 length equals 18 residues. DNA for the CDR3: TGCAGCGTTGATTTTGGGTACCGGGACAGGGGAAGTAACAGTGAAACTTTCTTT. Its protein product is CSVDFGYRDRGSNSETFF.

Regarding this clonotype: The conserved final phenylalanine or tryptophan is absent from the CDR3, which likely points to a read error. This chain connects TRBV6-2 or TRBV6-3 to TRBJ2-7; D is ambiguous. The germline gives CDR1 MNHEY, CDR2 SVGEGT. The CDR3 has 13 amino acids. Here the CDR3 reads CASSYEVPYVQYL. In nucleotides, the CDR3 is TGTGCCAGCAGTTACGAGGTGCCCTACGTGCAGTACTTA.

The CDR3 DNA reads as TGTGCCAGCAGTCTAGGCTCAGATGACAATGAGCAGTTCTTC. It specifies CASSLGSDDNEQFF. The rearrangement joins TRBV12-3 or TRBV12-4 to TRBJ2-1; no firm D call. The CDR3 totals 14 residues. The V and J ends lost 5 bases and 5 bases respectively, with 13 bases between them.

This clonotype was seen only once. Because the CDR3 is missing its conserved closing phenylalanine or tryptophan, this is likely a read error. V is TRBV11-3 and J is TRBJ2-1; 9 bases map to TRBD2. The CDR3 is 15 residues long. Germline-derived CDR1 and CDR2 are SGHNT and YENEEA. CDR3: CANSLGREGHDGQFS. CDR3 DNA: TGTGCCAACAGCTTAGGGCGGGAGGGCCACGATGGGCAGTTCTCC.

Remarks on this clonotype: Without the conserved terminal phenylalanine or tryptophan, this CDR3 likely stems from a read error. CDR3 DNA sequence: TGTTCCAGCAGTTTATCCGGATCCACCAATGAGCAGTTCTAC. Translated: CSSSLSGSTNEQFY. This chain uses TRBV28 with TRBJ2-1; D ambiguous. Germline V CDR1 and CDR2: MDHEN, SYDVKM. The CDR3 covers 14 residues.

About this clonotype: Germline is not matched at one junction end, which may reflect a read error. V is TRBV4-1 and J is TRBJ2-7; D is unclear. The CDR3 is 14 residues long. Looked up from germline, CDR1 is MGHRA and CDR2 is YSYEKL. CDR3 residues: CPSSQSNQFYEQYF. CDR3 coding DNA: TGCCCCAGCAGCCAATCAAACCAGTTCTACGAACAGTACTTC.

Notes on this clonotype: Since no conserved phenylalanine or tryptophan closes the CDR3, a read error is the likely cause. The chain has TRBV6-1 and TRBJ1-5; D unresolved. From germline, CDR1 is MNHNS and CDR2 SASEGT. CDR3 length: 14 residues. The CDR3 here is CVSSEAMEKAPQHY. For the CDR3, the DNA is TGTGTCAGCAGTGAGGCGATGGAAAAGGCGCCCCAGCATTAT.

A single count supports this clonotype. The V and J genes are TRBV7-2 and TRBJ2-1; maybe TRBD2 (5 bases). V lost 5 bases and J 4 bases, leaving 15 bases between the germline ends. This CDR3 region has 15 residues. Germline CDR1 is SGHTA and CDR2 is FQGNSA. Here the CDR3 DNA reads TGTGCCAGCAGCGCAAGCGGAGCGGAATACAATGAGCAGTTCTTC. Residues: CASSASGAEYNEQFF.

This clonotype was seen repeatedly, ten times or more. The chain is built from TRBV4-2 and TRBJ2-7; 10 bases align to TRBD2. Germline V gives CDR1 LGHNA, CDR2 YNFKEQ. J gave up 5 bases and V 2 bases, and 15 bases lay outside the gene matches. The CDR3 sequence is 18 residues long. The chain's CDR3 is CASSQNSPSSGRKHEQYF. In nucleotides, the CDR3 is TGTGCCAGCAGCCAAAACTCCCCGAGTAGCGGGAGGAAACACGAGCAGTACTTC.

As regards this clonotype: Relative to the germline gene, one junction end is altered; a read error may explain this. The chain couples TRBV12-3 or TRBV12-4 to TRBJ1-2; D unresolved. The CDR3 is made up of 14 amino acids. CDR3: CANSLSVPPGGNTF. CDR3 coding DNA: TGTGCCAACAGTTTATCGGTCCCGCCGGGTGGCAACACCTTC.

The chain is built from TRBV9 and TRBJ2-7; D is possibly TRBD1 or TRBD2 (5 bases each). In germline, CDR1 is SGDLS, CDR2 YYNGEE. The CDR3 extends over 15 amino acids. Between the trimmed V and J ends, which lost 3 bases and 0 bases, there was a span of 13 bases. The CDR3 loop is CASSEGTQSSYEQYF. The CDR3 DNA reads TGTGCCAGCAGCGAGGGGACCCAGAGCTCCTACGAGCAGTACTTC.